This entry lists 29 T cell receptor beta chains sequenced from one sample in a study of T cells in Graves' hyperthyroidism and ophthalmopathy. The investigators amplified TCR beta CDR3 regions from RNA transcripts. An initial round of RT-PCR targeting the TCR CDR3 relied on the HTBI primer set. TCRdb re-called the multiplex PCR reads with MiXCR, one entry per CDR3 protein. The repertoire consists of 600,000 or so distinct CDR3 sequences, with 40% to 55% occurring once and the leading ten covering about 8.2%. Sequenced material: peripheral blood or thyroid tissue (not recorded which). These receptors were obtained from a woman under 30 with Graves' hyperthyroidism.

Many counts were recorded for this clonotype. The rearrangement uses TRBV10-3 and TRBJ1-1; D unresolved. V shed 3 bases and J shed 3 bases, with 14 bases lying between them. Germline lookup yields CDR1 ENHRY and CDR2 SYGVKD. The CDR3 is 15 amino acids. The CDR3 DNA reads as TGTGCCATCAGTGATCGGAGAGGTTATGACACTGAAGCTTTCTTT. It translates to CAISDRRGYDTEAFF.

J is TRBJ2-7 and V is TRBV6-1; the D gene could be TRBD1 or TRBD2 (5 bases each). Per the germline V gene, CDR1 is MNHNS and CDR2 is SASEGT. This CDR3 region has 14 residues. V gave up 5 bases and J gave up 2 bases, with 13 bases separating them. DNA of the CDR3: TGTGCCAGCAGTACCCCGAGGGGCACCTACGAGCAGTACTTC. Protein sequence: CASSTPRGTYEQYF.

This clonotype was observed a handful of times. The chain recombines TRBV2 with TRBJ1-2, with TRBD1 matching over 9 bases. The CDR3 has 14 amino acids. J gave up 8 bases and V 5 bases, and 9 bases lay outside the gene matches. Per the germline V gene, CDR1 is SNHLY and CDR2 is FYNNEI. The CDR3 region is CASSFTGGGGGYTF. CDR3 in DNA: TGTGCCAGCAGTTTTACAGGGGGCGGCGGAGGCTACACCTTC. Variable domain in full (rest from reference TRBV2 and TRBJ1-2): EPEVTQTPSHQVTQMGQEVILRCVPISNHLYFYWYRQILGQKVEFLVSFYNNEISEKSEIFDDQFSVERPDGSNFTLKIRSTKLEDSAMYFCASSFTGGGGGYTFGSGTRLTVV.

In its sample, this clonotype was seen many times. V and J are TRBV7-2 and TRBJ2-7; possible D gene TRBD1, 6 bases. Germline lookup yields CDR1 SGHTA and CDR2 FQGNSA. V dropped 6 bases and J dropped 6 bases, with 9 bases sitting between them. This CDR3 is 11 amino acids long. The CDR3 nucleotides read TGTGCCAGCAGTCGCAGGGGCGAGCAGTACTTC. The encoded protein is CASSRRGEQYF.

The rearrangement uses TRBV29-1 and TRBJ2-7; perhaps TRBD1 as D (6 bases). Trimming pared 7 bases from V and 0 bases from J, leaving 10 bases between. Germline lookup yields CDR1 SQVTM and CDR2 ANQGSEA. The length of the CDR3 is 12 residues. The CDR3 loop reads CSGTTGSYEQYF. The CDR3 region has the DNA TGCAGCGGAACGACAGGCTCCTACGAGCAGTACTTC.

As regards this clonotype: This may come from a read error, since a much larger clone is one base off. This likely comes from a read error, as the CDR3 has no conserved phenylalanine or tryptophan at its end. The chain joins TRBV12-3 or TRBV12-4 to TRBJ1-1; D possibly corresponds to TRBD1 (5 bases). V shed 7 bases and J shed 1 base, with 13 bases lying between them. The CDR3 has 14 residues. The CDR3 reads CASTQGQGNTEAFV. The CDR3 nucleotides read TGTGCCAGCACCCAAGGGCAGGGGAACACTGAAGCTTTCGTT.

Points on this clonotype: One junction end does not reproduce the germline sequence, and a read error may be involved. The J gene is TRBJ2-7, the V gene TRBV2; D uncertain. The CDR3 covers 16 residues. Per the germline V gene, CDR1 is SNHLY and CDR2 is FYNNEI. The CDR3 DNA sequence: TGTGCCGGCAGTGATTCGCAAAGCGCCCTTGGTAACGAGCAGTACTTC. Translation: CAGSDSQSALGNEQYF. Complete variable domain (other parts from reference TRBV2 and TRBJ2-7): EPEVTQTPSHQVTQMGQEVILRCVPISNHLYFYWYRQILGQKVEFLVSFYNNEISEKSEIFDDQFSVERPDGSNFTLKIRSTKLEDSAMYFCAGSDSQSALGNEQYFGPGTRLTVT.

About this clonotype: The junction and the germline gene differ at one end; a read error may be behind it. This chain connects TRBV6-4 to TRBJ1-2; 9 bases agree with TRBD1. The CDR3 contains 17 residues. Per germline, CDR1 MRHNA and CDR2 SNTAGT. CDR3 in DNA: TGTGCCAGCAGTAACTCGAGGACAGGGGCTGCTAACTATGGCTACACCTTC. As protein: CASSNSRTGAANYGYTF.

This chain connects TRBV7-2 to TRBJ2-7, with D perhaps TRBD1 (5 bases). CDR1 SGHTA and CDR2 FQGNSA come from the germline V gene. The CDR3 covers 13 residues. V lost 5 bases and J lost 8, with 16 bases in between. CDR3 sequence reads: CASSDPIRTKQYF. The CDR3, as DNA: TGTGCCAGCAGCGACCCCATTCGGACAAAGCAGTACTTC. The variable domain in full, completed from reference TRBV7-2 and TRBJ2-7, reads GAGVSQSPSNKVTEKGKDVELRCDPISGHTALYWYRQSLGQGLEFLIYFQGNSAPDKSGLPSDRFSAERTGGSVSTLTIQRTQQEDSAVYLCASSDPIRTKQYFGPGTRLTVT.

This clonotype occurred many times. The V gene is TRBV10-3, the J gene TRBJ1-2, with D hard to call. CDR3 length: 14 amino acids. Trimming removed 5 bases from V and 4 bases from J, with 14 bases in between. In germline, CDR1 is ENHRY, CDR2 SYGVKD. In DNA, the CDR3 is TGTGCCATCAGTCCAGCTTCGGGTGGCTATGGCTACACCTTC. It specifies CAISPASGGYGYTF.

This clonotype was counted many times. J is TRBJ1-1 and V is TRBV2; a weak D match, TRBD1 (6 bases). Trimming removed 3 bases from V and 5 bases from J, with 10 bases in between. The CDR3 has 13 amino acids. Germline-derived CDR1 and CDR2 are SNHLY and FYNNEI. CDR3 nucleotide sequence: TGTGCCAGCAGTGAGGGAGGGGGTACTGAAGCTTTCTTT. Its protein product is CASSEGGGTEAFF.

The chain couples TRBV2 to TRBJ2-7, with 13 bases lining up with TRBD2. The CDR3 length is 14 residues. V trimming: 5 bases; J trimming: 9 bases; junction bases outside the gene matches: 7. Germline CDR1 and CDR2: SNHLY and FYNNEI. CDR3 coding DNA: TGTGCCAGCAGTTCTGGACTAGCGGGAGACGGGCAGTACTTC. This sequence encodes CASSSGLAGDGQYF.

The CDR3: CASSQSDEQYF. CDR3 coding DNA: TGTGCCAGCAGCCAAAGTGACGAGCAGTACTTC. V is TRBV5-4 and J is TRBJ2-7; D gene ambiguous. Germline loops: CDR1 SGHNT, CDR2 YYREEE (reference sequence). This CDR3 spans 11 amino acids. Trimming removed 4 bases from V and 5 bases from J, with 7 bases in between.

Turning to this clonotype: Given a much more abundant clone one base away, this may be a read error. V and J are TRBV7-3 and TRBJ1-4, with no clear D. The CDR3 has 14 amino acids. Germline V gives CDR1 SGHTA, CDR2 FQGTGA. The V and J ends lost 3 bases and 3 bases respectively, with 8 bases between them. CDR3 in amino acids: CASSFEVANEKLFF. CDR3 nucleotides: TGTGCCAGCAGCTTCGAGGTGGCTAATGAAAAACTGTTTTTT. The whole variable domain, filled in from reference TRBV7-3 and TRBJ1-4, reads GAGVSQTPSNKVTEKGKYVELRCDPISGHTALYWYRQSLGQGPEFLIYFQGTGAADDSGLPNDRFFAVRPEGSVSTLKIQRTERGDSAVYLCASSFEVANEKLFFGSGTQLSVL.

CDR3 in DNA: TGTGCCAGCAGCTTAGATCTAGCGGGAGGGTATAAGGACGAGCAGTACTTC. Encoded protein: CASSLDLAGGYKDEQYF. The V and J genes are TRBV7-6 and TRBJ2-7; 12 bases align to TRBD2. The CDR3 length is 17 residues. J lost 5 bases, V lost 1 base, and 9 bases had no gene match. Germline V gives CDR1 SGHVS, CDR2 FNYEAQ.

The chain couples TRBV20-1 to TRBJ1-1; D gene uncertain. This CDR3 spans 12 amino acids. Germline V gives CDR1 DFQATT, CDR2 SNEGSKA (reference sequence). Trimming removed 8 bases from V and 2 bases from J, with 12 bases in between. The CDR3 DNA reads as TGCAGTTCCTACATGGACAACACTGAAGCTTTCTTT. This translates into CSSYMDNTEAFF.

This clonotype was counted only a few times. The chain combines TRBV2 with TRBJ1-2; TRBD1 agrees at 9 bases. The V gene end was trimmed by 8 bases and the J gene end by 7 bases; junction bases not matched to a gene: 14. The CDR3 extends over 15 amino acids. Germline CDR1 and CDR2: SNHLY and FYNNEI. The chain's CDR3 is CASSLPGQGSGGYTF. In nucleotides, the CDR3 is TGTGCCAGCTCGCTACCGGGACAGGGAAGTGGTGGCTACACCTTC.

A word on this clonotype: A much larger clone lies a single base off, so this may be a read error. The rearrangement joins TRBV6-4 to TRBJ1-1, with 8 bases lining up with TRBD1. Germline assignment: CDR1 MRHNA and CDR2 SNTAGT. With V trimmed by 4 bases and J by 3 bases, 7 bases remained unmatched. The CDR3 loop spans 15 amino acids. The CDR3 nucleotides read TGTGCCAGCAGTGCTCCGGTACAGGGGGACACTGAAGCTTTCTTT. Its translation: CASSAPVQGDTEAFF.

The chain links TRBV7-9 to TRBJ2-5; D gene uncertain. The CDR3 length is 14 residues. V lost 9 bases, J lost 9 bases, and 23 bases lay in between. Germline V gives CDR1 SEHNR, CDR2 FQNEAQ (reference sequence). CDR3 loop: CASRAPGFRQPQYF. For the CDR3, the DNA is TGTGCCAGTAGGGCCCCCGGGTTCCGGCAGCCCCAGTACTTC.

The sample holds many counts of this clonotype. V usage is TRBV29-1 and J usage is TRBJ1-1; no reliable D call. Germline V lookup: CDR1 SQVTM, CDR2 ANQGSEA. The CDR3 runs 10 residues. V gave up 5 bases and J gave up 4 bases, with 5 bases separating them. The CDR3 sequence: CSVKSTEAFF. In DNA form, the CDR3 reads TGCAGCGTTAAGTCCACTGAAGCTTTCTTT.

V is TRBV12-3 or TRBV12-4 and J is TRBJ2-7, with unresolved D. V lost 7 bases, J lost 6 bases, and 10 bases lay in between. This CDR3 is 11 amino acids long. The CDR3 DNA sequence: TGTGCCAGCACCCTGGTGGGCGAGCAGTACTTC. As protein: CASTLVGEQYF.

The V and J genes are TRBV6-1 and TRBJ1-5, with a weak D call TRBD1 (6 bases). This CDR3 spans 16 amino acids. Trimming removed 2 bases from V and 0 bases from J, with 11 bases in between. Germline V gene lookup returns CDR1 MNHNS and CDR2 SASEGT. The DNA for the CDR3 is TGTGCCAGCAGTGAATCCTCAGGGGATAGCAATCAGCCCCAGCATTTT. Its protein product is CASSESSGDSNQPQHF.

This clonotype was observed many times. This sequence joins TRBV20-1 and TRBJ2-5; D is ambiguous. Looked up from germline, CDR1 is DFQATT and CDR2 is SNEGSKA (reference sequence). The CDR3 spans 13 residues. V was shortened by 0 bases and J by 5 bases, with 10 bases between the two germline ends. The CDR3 nucleotides read TGCAGTGCTAGAGAGCGATTGGGGGAGACCCAGTACTTC. Translation gives CSARERLGETQYF.

The chain couples TRBV20-1 to TRBJ2-3; D remains unclear. Germline CDR1 DFQATT, CDR2 SNEGSKA (reference sequence). The CDR3 has 10 residues. V lost 6 bases to trimming and J lost 2 bases, with 3 bases between them. This chain's CDR3 is CSADTDTQYF. The CDR3 DNA sequence: TGCAGTGCAGACACAGATACGCAGTATTTT.

The rearrangement links TRBV15 to TRBJ1-3; D remains unclear. CDR1 and CDR2 (germline): LNHNV, YYDKDF (reference sequence). V lost 5 bases and J lost 2, with 10 bases in between. The CDR3 extends over 14 amino acids. CDR3 nucleotide sequence: TGTGCCACCAGCGGGCCCTGGGCTGGAAACACCATATATTTT. Translating gives CATSGPWAGNTIYF.

This clonotype was observed at least ten times. This chain connects TRBV29-1 to TRBJ1-2; TRBD1 agrees at 8 bases. With V trimmed by 0 bases and J by 1 base, 4 bases remained unmatched. This CDR3 spans 15 amino acids. The germline V gene has CDR1 SQVTM and CDR2 ANQGSEA. This CDR3 reads CSVEDPTGDNYGYTF. The CDR3 bases are TGCAGCGTTGAAGATCCGACAGGGGATAACTATGGCTACACCTTC.

About this clonotype itself: A much larger clone is a single base away; this may be a read error. The chain has TRBV2 and TRBJ1-3; D is undetermined. V was cut by 7 bases and J by 5 bases, with 6 bases left in between. The CDR3 sequence is 11 residues long. The germline gives CDR1 SNHLY, CDR2 FYNNEI. CDR3 amino acids: CASTNRNTIYF. CDR3 in DNA: TGTGCCAGCACAAATAGAAACACCATATATTTT.

This clonotype has only a few counts. This chain joins TRBV6-6 and TRBJ2-5; D remains unclear. This CDR3 is 15 amino acids long. V gave up 0 bases and J gave up 2 bases, with 10 bases separating them. Germline lookup yields CDR1 MNHNY and CDR2 SVGAGI (reference sequence). CDR3 amino acids: CASSYSTRLQETQYF. For the CDR3, the DNA is TGTGCCAGCAGTTACTCAACGCGTCTACAAGAGACCCAGTACTTC.

This clonotype showed up just a few times. The rearrangement joins TRBV7-9 to TRBJ1-1, with TRBD1 matching over 9 bases. After removal of 7 bases from V and 9 bases from J, the junction contained 6 bases not matched to a gene. Looked up from germline, CDR1 is SEHNR and CDR2 is FQNEAQ (reference sequence). This CDR3 is built from 12 residues. This CDR3 reads CASTTGGQQAFF. Here the CDR3 DNA reads TGTGCCAGCACCACAGGGGGCCAACAAGCTTTCTTT.